This T cell receptor beta chain comes out of a study of shared T cell receptors in the human thymus. From germline, CDR1 is LGHNA and CDR2 YNFKEQ. Trimming at V came to 4 bases and at J to 2 bases, leaving 5 bases not matched to a gene. The length of the CDR3 is 14 residues. Measured with immunoSEQ multiplex PCR; TCRdb has only the in-frame clones, and not every one. The sample includes approximately 730,000 clones, approximately 85% of them seen just once. These data were also filed under a second study, of human thymus T cells. Per that paper: Corrective heart surgery yielded resections, and these provided the thymus tissue. Unrelated individuals had highly overlapping thymic repertoires, as reported in related research.

Sequencing was performed on thymocytes. The V call is TRBV4-2, the J call TRBJ2-7; TRBD2 matches 7 bases. The receptor was derived from a girl under three years old with a congenital heart defect. CDR3 amino acids: CASSLRDYTYEQYF. The CDR3 nucleotides are TGTGCCAGCAGCCTACGGGACTACACCTACGAGCAGTACTTC.